What follows describes a single T cell receptor beta chain. CDR3 length equals 16 residues. The V and J ends lost 3 bases and 0 bases, in that order; junction bases with no gene match: 6. The germline gives CDR1 SGDLS, CDR2 YYNGEE. This entry belongs to a study of blood T cell repertoires in COVID-19. As for the study in general: The study drew acute and convalescent COVID-19 samples from the United States, Italy and Spain. In each case, the material was cDNA or gDNA derived from T cells, B-cell-depleted T cells, or PBMCs.

Original data processing: Amplifying reference gene primers gave estimates of nucleated cell counts. Some clones are missing from TCRdb's copy, which holds only in-frame ones; the method was immunoSEQ multiplex PCR. V and J calls and clone size follow that table, whereas D and trimming were derived from the DNA. The sample lists 200,000 to 250,000 clones, roughly 86% occurring once. The rearrangement joins TRBV9 to TRBJ2-1; TRBD2 matches 7 bases. Sample: peripheral blood. This TCR came from a man in his fifties with acute or convalescent COVID-19. The CDR3 bases are TGTGCCAGCAGCGGCCCACTAGCGAGCTCCTACAATGAGCAGTTCTTC. This sequence encodes CASSGPLASSYNEQFF. The full variable domain, rest sourced from reference TRBV9 and TRBJ2-1, is DSGVTQTPKHLITATGQRVTLRCSPRSGDLSVYWYQQSLDQGLQFLIQYYNGEERAKGNILERFSAQQFPDLHSELNLSSLELGDSALYFCASSGPLASSYNEQFFGPGTRLTVL.